This T cell receptor beta chain emerged from a study of T-cell memory formation after mild COVID-19. Notes on the study in general: The pre-infection memory compartment contained some responding clones, suggesting cross-reactive memory joined. CD4+ contracting clones lay mainly in CM and EM, CD8+ ones in EMRA. CD4/CD8 balance held among clones contracting day 15 to 85, and later expanders leaned CD4+.

This clonotype was observed a handful of times. Its specificity is not known. TCRdb reprocessed the 5' RACE reads via MiXCR and lists one record per CDR3 protein. The table shows about 470,000 distinct CDR3 sequences, with around a quarter occurring only once. Looked up from germline, CDR1 is DFQATT and CDR2 is SNEGSKA (reference sequence). There are 14 residues in the CDR3. Deletions cut 1 base from V and 3 bases from J, with 10 bases between. V and J are TRBV20-1 and TRBJ1-3, with D possibly matching TRBD1 (6 bases). Specimen: PBMCs or a T cell subset sorted from them (not recorded which). The TCR was taken from an adult woman who had mild COVID-19 (a few samples of this study predate the infection). Cell type and time point are not known. The CDR3 region has the DNA TGCAGTGCTAGAGGGACAGCTTATGGAAACACCATATATTTT. Translated, it gives CSARGTAYGNTIYF.